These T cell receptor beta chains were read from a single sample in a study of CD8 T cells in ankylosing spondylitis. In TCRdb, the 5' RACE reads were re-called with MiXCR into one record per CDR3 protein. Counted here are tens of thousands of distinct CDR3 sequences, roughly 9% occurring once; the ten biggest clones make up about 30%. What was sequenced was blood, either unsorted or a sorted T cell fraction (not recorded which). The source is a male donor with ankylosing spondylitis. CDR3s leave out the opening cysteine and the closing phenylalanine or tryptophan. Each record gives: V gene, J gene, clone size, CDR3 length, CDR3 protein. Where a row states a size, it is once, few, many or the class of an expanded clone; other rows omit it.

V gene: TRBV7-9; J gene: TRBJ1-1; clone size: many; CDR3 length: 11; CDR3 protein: ASSPDGSTEAF
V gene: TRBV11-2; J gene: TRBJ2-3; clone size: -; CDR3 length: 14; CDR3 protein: ASSLGSGGSTDTQY
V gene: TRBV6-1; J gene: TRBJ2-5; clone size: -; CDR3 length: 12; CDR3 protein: ASTKRDLGETQY
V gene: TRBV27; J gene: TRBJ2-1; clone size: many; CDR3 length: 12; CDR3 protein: ASTQSGNLNEQF
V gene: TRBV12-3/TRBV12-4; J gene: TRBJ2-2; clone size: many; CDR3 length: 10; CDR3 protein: ASSSRTGELF
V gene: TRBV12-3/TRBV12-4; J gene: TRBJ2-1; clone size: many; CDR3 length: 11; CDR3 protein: ASSPGTGNEQF
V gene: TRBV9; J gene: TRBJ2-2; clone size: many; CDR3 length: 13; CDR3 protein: ASSVGDLNTGELF
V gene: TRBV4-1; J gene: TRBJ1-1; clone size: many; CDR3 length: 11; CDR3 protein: ASSQQGYTEAF
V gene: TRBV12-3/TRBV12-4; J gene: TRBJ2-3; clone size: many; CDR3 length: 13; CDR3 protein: ASNVIARSTDTQY
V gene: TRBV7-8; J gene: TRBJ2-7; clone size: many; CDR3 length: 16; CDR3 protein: ASSPSRKEASRKNEQY
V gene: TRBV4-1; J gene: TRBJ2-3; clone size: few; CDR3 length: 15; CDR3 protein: ASSQDRGQGETDTQY
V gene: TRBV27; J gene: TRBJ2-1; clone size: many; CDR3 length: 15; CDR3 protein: ASSLRTSGIYYNEQF
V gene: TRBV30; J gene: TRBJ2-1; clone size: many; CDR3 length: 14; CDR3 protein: AWSVKASGSPREQF
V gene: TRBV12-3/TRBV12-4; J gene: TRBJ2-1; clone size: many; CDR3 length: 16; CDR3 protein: ASLPGLAGGPGQNEQF
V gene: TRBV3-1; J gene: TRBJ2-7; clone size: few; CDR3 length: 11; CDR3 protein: ASKGQGQGEQY
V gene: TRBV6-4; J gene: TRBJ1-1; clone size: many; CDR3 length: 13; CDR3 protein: ASTHRGGEGTEAF
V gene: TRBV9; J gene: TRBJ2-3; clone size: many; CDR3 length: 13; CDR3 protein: ASSGSELSTDTQY
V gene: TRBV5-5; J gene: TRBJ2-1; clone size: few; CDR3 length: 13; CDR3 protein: ASSLVAGPYNEQF
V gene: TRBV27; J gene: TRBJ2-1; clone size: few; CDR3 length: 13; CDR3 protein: ASSFSGSAYNEQF
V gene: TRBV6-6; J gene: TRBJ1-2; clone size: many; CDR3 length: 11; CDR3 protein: ASSPDRGNGYT
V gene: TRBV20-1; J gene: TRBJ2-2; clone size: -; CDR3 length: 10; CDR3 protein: SATLYSGELF
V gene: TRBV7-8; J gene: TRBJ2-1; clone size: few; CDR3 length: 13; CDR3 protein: ASSPTSGRYNEQF
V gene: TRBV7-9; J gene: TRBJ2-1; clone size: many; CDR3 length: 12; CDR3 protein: ASSLLAGGNEQF
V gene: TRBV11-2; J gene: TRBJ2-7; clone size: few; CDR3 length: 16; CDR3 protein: ASSLEGLAVLSSYEQY
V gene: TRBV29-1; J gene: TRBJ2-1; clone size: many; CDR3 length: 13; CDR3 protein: SVGPSGRADNEQF
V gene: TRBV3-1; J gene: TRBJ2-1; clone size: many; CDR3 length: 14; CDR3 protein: ASSQRLAGVLYEQF
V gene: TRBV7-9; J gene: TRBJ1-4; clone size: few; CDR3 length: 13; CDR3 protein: ASSLDGGFGEKLF
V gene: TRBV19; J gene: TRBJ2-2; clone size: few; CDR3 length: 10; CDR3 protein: ASRPKPGELF
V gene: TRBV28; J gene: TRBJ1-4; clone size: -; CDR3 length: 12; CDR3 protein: ASSTQGREEKLF
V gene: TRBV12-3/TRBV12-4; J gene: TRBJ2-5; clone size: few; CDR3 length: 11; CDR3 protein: ASSSGLRETQY
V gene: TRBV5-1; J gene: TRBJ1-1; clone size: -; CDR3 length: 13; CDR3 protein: ASSLDSPGGTEAF
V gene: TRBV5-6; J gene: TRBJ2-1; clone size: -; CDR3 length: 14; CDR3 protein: ASSLRGSGLVNEQF
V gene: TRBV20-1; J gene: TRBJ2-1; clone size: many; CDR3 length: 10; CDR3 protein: RLIGRRNEQF
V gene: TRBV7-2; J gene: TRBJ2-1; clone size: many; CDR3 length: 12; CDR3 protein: ASSLGGGGNEQF
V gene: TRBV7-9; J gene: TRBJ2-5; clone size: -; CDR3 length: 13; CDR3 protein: ASSSLRGLQETQY
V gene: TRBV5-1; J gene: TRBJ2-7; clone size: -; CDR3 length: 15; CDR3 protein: ASTSARLAGLFSEQY
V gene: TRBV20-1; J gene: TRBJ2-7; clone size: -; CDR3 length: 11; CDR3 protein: SARTRDHYEQY
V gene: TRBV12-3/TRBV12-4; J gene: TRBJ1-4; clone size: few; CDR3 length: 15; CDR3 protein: ASSQAGTDGFDEKLF
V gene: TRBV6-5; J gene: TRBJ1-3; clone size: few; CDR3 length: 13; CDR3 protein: ASSYGGTPGNTIY
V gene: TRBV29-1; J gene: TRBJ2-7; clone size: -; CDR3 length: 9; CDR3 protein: SVEDTREQY
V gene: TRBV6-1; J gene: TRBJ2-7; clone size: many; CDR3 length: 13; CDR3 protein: ATPKKGTGYNEQY
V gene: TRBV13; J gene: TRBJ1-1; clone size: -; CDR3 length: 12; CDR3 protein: ASSLGGTGTEAF
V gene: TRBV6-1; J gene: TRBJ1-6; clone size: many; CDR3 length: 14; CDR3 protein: ASTVWAHSYNSPLH
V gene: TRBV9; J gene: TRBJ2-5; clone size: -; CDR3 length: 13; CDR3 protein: ASSGSQGAGETQY